These 17 T cell receptor beta chains came from one sample sequenced in a study of blood T cell repertoires in COVID-19. Assay: immunoSEQ multiplex PCR; the TCRdb copy retains only in-frame clones and omits some. This table has a few hundred thousand clones, 80% to 90% appearing once. Material: peripheral blood. These receptors originate from a man aged 60 to 75 with acute or convalescent COVID-19.

This chain joins TRBV7-2 and TRBJ2-3, with 10 bases lining up with TRBD1. The CDR3 runs to 15 residues. Germline CDR1 and CDR2: SGHTA and FQGNSA. V gave up 5 bases and J gave up 3 bases; unmatched junction bases: 5. The CDR3 here is CASSPDRGLTDTQYF. The CDR3 coding sequence is TGTGCCAGCAGCCCTGACAGGGGGCTGACAGATACGCAGTATTTT.

V is TRBV28 and J is TRBJ1-6; 7 nucleotides match TRBD1. Germline loops: CDR1 MDHEN, CDR2 SYDVKM. The CDR3 sequence is 12 residues long. CDR3 loop: CGHRGAAEPLHF. DNA of the CDR3: TGTGGGCACAGGGGCGCGGCAGAACCCCTCCACTTT.

In its sample, this clone was seen once. The chain employs TRBV6-5 and TRBJ2-7; TRBD2 agrees at 10 bases. CDR3 length equals 15 residues. Germline V gene lookup returns CDR1 MNHEY and CDR2 SVGAGI. J gave up 6 bases and V 1 base, and 6 bases lay outside the gene matches. CDR3 coding DNA: TGTGCCAGCAGTTACTGGGTAGCGGGAGGAGGCGAGCAGTACTTC. Translated: CASSYWVAGGGEQYF.

The rearrangement uses TRBV7-9 and TRBJ1-3; 9 bases are a match to TRBD1. Germline V gene lookup returns CDR1 SEHNR and CDR2 FQNEAQ (reference sequence). V lost 3 bases to trimming and J lost 2 bases; unmatched junction nucleotides: 8. The CDR3 consists of 17 residues. CDR3: CASSLGFYRGPGNTIYF. Written as DNA, the CDR3 is TGTGCCAGCAGCTTGGGGTTTTACAGGGGGCCTGGAAACACCATATATTTT. The variable domain in full, completed from reference TRBV7-9 and TRBJ1-3, reads DTGVSQNPRHKITKRGQNVTFRCDPISEHNRLYWYRQTLGQGPEFLTYFQNEAQLEKSRLLSDRFSAERPKGSFSTLEIQRTEQGDSAMYLCASSLGFYRGPGNTIYFGEGSWLTVV.

This clone came up once. The identical CDR3 is also encoded by other nucleotide sequences in the sample. The chain carries TRBV19 and TRBJ2-5; perhaps TRBD1 as D (7 bases). Germline assignment: CDR1 LNHDA and CDR2 SQIVND (reference sequence). The CDR3 is made up of 13 amino acids. V shed 3 bases and J shed 5 bases, with 10 bases lying between them. The CDR3 bases are TGTGCCAGTAGTATTCCAGGGGGGGAGACCCAGTACTTC. Its translation: CASSIPGGETQYF.

This chain connects TRBV7-9 to TRBJ1-4; D unclear. The V gene lost 4 bases and the J gene lost 2 bases, with 8 bases spanning the gap. Looked up from germline, CDR1 is SEHNR and CDR2 is FQNEAQ (reference sequence). CDR3 length: 14 residues. The CDR3 spells CASSSGWTNEKLFF. CDR3 sequence (DNA): TGTGCCAGCAGCTCCGGTTGGACTAATGAAAAACTGTTTTTT.

As regards this clone: A junction end diverges from the germline sequence, so it may reflect a read error. CDR3 sequence: CASSVAGREALIF. CDR3 in DNA: TGTGCCAGCAGCGTAGCTGGCCGGGAGGCCCTGATCTTC. The rearrangement uses TRBV9 and TRBJ2-1; TRBD2 aligns across 7 bases. Per germline, CDR1 SGDLS and CDR2 YYNGEE. The CDR3 is 13 residues long.

The V and J genes are TRBV11-3 and TRBJ1-1; 7 bases agree with TRBD1. The junction had 9 bases not matched to a gene; V was cut back by 2 bases and J by 3 bases. Per germline, CDR1 SGHNT and CDR2 YENEEA. The CDR3 is 16 amino acids. The CDR3 bases are TGTGCCAGCAGCTTATTCGGCGGCAGGGGGGACACTGAAGCTTTCTTT. Protein sequence: CASSLFGGRGDTEAFF.

The gene calls are TRBV6-5 and TRBJ2-7; 9 nucleotides match TRBD1. This CDR3 region has 15 residues. Germline V gives CDR1 MNHEY, CDR2 SVGAGI. With V trimmed by 0 bases and J by 0 bases, 0 bases remained unmatched. The CDR3 region has the DNA TGTGCCAGCAGTTACTCGGACAGGGGCTCCTACGAGCAGTACTTC. Its protein is CASSYSDRGSYEQYF.

J is TRBJ1-4 and V is TRBV25-1; the match to TRBD1 covers 7 bases. The CDR3 is 15 amino acids. Germline CDR1 is MGHDK and CDR2 is SYGVNS. V was pared by 1 base and J by 5 bases, with 4 bases of the junction left unmatched. DNA for the CDR3: TGTGCCAGCAGTGAATGGCAGGGGGGAAATGAAAAACTGTTTTTT. This sequence encodes CASSEWQGGNEKLFF. Full variable domain (outside the CDR3, taken from reference TRBV25-1 and TRBJ1-4): EADIYQTPRYLVIGTGKKITLECSQTMGHDKMYWYQQDPGMELHLIHYSYGVNSTEKGDLSSESTVSRIRTEHFPLTLESARPSHTSQYLCASSEWQGGNEKLFFGSGTQLSVL.

V usage is TRBV25-1 and J usage is TRBJ2-2; 7 positions agree with TRBD2. The CDR3 runs 16 residues. Germline-derived CDR1 and CDR2 are MGHDK and SYGVNS. V lost 6 bases to trimming and J lost 4 bases; unmatched junction nucleotides: 11. In nucleotides, the CDR3 is TGTGCCAGCAGCGCCGTAGCGGGCGTGGGCACCGGGGAGCTGTTTTTT. Translation gives CASSAVAGVGTGELFF.

This rearrangement joins TRBV29-1 to TRBJ1-2; D may be TRBD1 (6 bases). V dropped 4 bases and J dropped 6 bases, with 12 bases sitting between them. In germline, CDR1 is SQVTM, CDR2 ANQGSEA. This CDR3 comprises 12 residues. The CDR3, as DNA: TGCAGCGTTGTCAGGGGAGAAGATGGCTACACCTTC. Encoded protein: CSVVRGEDGYTF. Variable domain in full (rest from reference TRBV29-1 and TRBJ1-2): SAVISQKPSRDICQRGTSLTIQCQVDSQVTMMFWYRQQPGQSLTLIATANQGSEATYESGFVIDKFPISRPNLTFSTLTVSNMSPEDSSIYLCSVVRGEDGYTFGSGTRLTVV.

V is TRBV9 and J is TRBJ2-1; D might be TRBD2 (6 bases). Germline lookup yields CDR1 SGDLS and CDR2 YYNGEE. Trimming left V 3 bases short and J 6 bases short, with 10 bases between. This CDR3 spans 13 amino acids. The CDR3: CASSAGGSNEQFF. The CDR3 DNA reads TGTGCCAGCAGCGCCGGAGGGAGCAATGAGCAGTTCTTC. Together with reference TRBV9 and TRBJ2-1, the CDR3 gives the full variable domain: DSGVTQTPKHLITATGQRVTLRCSPRSGDLSVYWYQQSLDQGLQFLIQYYNGEERAKGNILERFSAQQFPDLHSELNLSSLELGDSALYFCASSAGGSNEQFFGPGTRLTVL.

A single count supports this clone. Here the CDR3 DNA reads TGCGCCAGCAGCCAAGGAGTACCTAGCGGGAGCGGGGAGACCCAGTACTTC. This encodes CASSQGVPSGSGETQYF. The chain recombines TRBV4-1 with TRBJ2-5; 10 bases fit TRBD2. Germline V gene data show CDR1 as MGHRA and CDR2 as YSYEKL. V dropped 1 base and J dropped 5; count of bases not matched to a gene: 10. This CDR3 spans 17 amino acids.

The chain carries TRBV14 and TRBJ2-7; D is undetermined. The CDR3 is 12 amino acids. Germline lookup yields CDR1 SGHDN and CDR2 FVKESK. Trimming shortened V by 4 bases and J by 4 bases, and 8 bases separated the two germline ends. In DNA, the CDR3 is TGTGCCAGCAGCCCCGCAGTTTACGAGCAGTACTTC. Translating it yields CASSPAVYEQYF.

The chain has TRBV29-1 and TRBJ1-1; D gene uncertain. Germline V gene lookup returns CDR1 SQVTM and CDR2 ANQGSEA. This CDR3 contains 14 residues. The ends were cut back, 7 bases at V and 5 bases at J, with 20 bases in the middle. The CDR3 here is CSGSMAEGITEAFF. The CDR3 bases are TGCAGCGGCTCAATGGCTGAGGGCATAACTGAAGCTTTCTTT.

The chain couples TRBV14 to TRBJ1-1; D not certain. Germline CDR1 reads SGHDN; CDR2 reads FVKESK. The CDR3 spans 11 residues. With 1 base removed from V and 10 bases from J, the gap between germline ends came to 7 bases. The CDR3 DNA is TGTGCCAGCAGCCAAGGGGGAGGAGCTTTCTTT. This translates into CASSQGGGAFF.